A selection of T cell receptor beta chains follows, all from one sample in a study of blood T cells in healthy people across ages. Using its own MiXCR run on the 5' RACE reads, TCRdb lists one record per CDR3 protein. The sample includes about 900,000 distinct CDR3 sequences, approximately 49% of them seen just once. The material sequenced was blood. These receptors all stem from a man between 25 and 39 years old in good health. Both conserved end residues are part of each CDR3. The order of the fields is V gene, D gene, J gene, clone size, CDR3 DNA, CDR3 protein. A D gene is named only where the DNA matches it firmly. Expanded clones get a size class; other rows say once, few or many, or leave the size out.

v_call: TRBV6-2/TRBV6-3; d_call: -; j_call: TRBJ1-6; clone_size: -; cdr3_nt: TGTGCCAGCGGGGACGGCTTGAGCTCCTATAATTCACCCCTCCACTTT; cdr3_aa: CASGDGLSSYNSPLHF
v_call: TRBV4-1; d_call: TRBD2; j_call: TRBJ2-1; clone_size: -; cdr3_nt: TGCGCCAGCAGCCAAGAGACGGGGGGGTACAATGAGCAGTTCTTC; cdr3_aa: CASSQETGGYNEQFF
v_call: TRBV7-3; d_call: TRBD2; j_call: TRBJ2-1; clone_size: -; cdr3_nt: TGTGCCAGCAGCTTAAAGGCTGGGACTAGCGGGGCTGGTGAGCAGTTCTTC; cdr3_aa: CASSLKAGTSGAGEQFF
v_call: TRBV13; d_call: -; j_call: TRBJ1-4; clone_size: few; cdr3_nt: TGTGCCAGCAGTACAACCAGGGGACGGATTAATGAAAAACTGTTTTTT; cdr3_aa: CASSTTRGRINEKLFF
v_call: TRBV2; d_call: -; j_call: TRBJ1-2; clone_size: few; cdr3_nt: TGTGCCAGCAGTGTCGGACAGCTTGCCTATGGCTACACCTTC; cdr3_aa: CASSVGQLAYGYTF
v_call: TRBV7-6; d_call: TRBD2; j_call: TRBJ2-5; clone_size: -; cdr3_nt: TGTGCCAGCAGCTTAGATGGGACTAGCGGGGAAGAGACCCAGTACTTC; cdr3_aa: CASSLDGTSGEETQYF
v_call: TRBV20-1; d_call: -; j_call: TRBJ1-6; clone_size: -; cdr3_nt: TGCAGTGCTGGGGGACGGAAGGACCCATCCTATAATTCACCCCTCCACTTT; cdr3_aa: CSAGGRKDPSYNSPLHF
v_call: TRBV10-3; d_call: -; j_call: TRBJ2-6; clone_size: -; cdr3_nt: TGTGCCATCAGTGGGGCCTCAACAGCTGGGGCCAACGTCCTGACTTTC; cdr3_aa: CAISGASTAGANVLTF
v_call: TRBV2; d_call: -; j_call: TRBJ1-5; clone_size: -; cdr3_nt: TGTGCCAGCAGTGGTAGCGGATATCAGCCCCAGCATTTT; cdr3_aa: CASSGSGYQPQHF
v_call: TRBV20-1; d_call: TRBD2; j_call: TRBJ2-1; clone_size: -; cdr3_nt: TGCAGTGCGTCCGGACTAGCGGGAGGGATACAGGACAATGAGCAGTTCTTC; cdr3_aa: CSASGLAGGIQDNEQFF
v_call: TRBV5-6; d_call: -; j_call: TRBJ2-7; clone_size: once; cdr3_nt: TGTGCCAGCAGCTTAGGGAACGAGGTCGGTGCCTACGAGCAGTACTTC; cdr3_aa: CASSLGNEVGAYEQYF
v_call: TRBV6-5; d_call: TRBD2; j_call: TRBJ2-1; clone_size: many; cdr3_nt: TGTGCCAGCAGTTTTCAGCCCGGGGGGAATGAGCAGTTCTTC; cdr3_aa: CASSFQPGGNEQFF
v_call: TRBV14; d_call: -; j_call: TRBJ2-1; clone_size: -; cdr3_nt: TGTGCCAGCAGCCAAGTCCTAGGAACCTCCTACAATGAGCAGTTCTTC; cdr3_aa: CASSQVLGTSYNEQFF
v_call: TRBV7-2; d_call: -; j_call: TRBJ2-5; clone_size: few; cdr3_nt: TGTGCCAGCAGCACGAGCAAGGCAGGAGAGACCCAGTACTTC; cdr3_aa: CASSTSKAGETQYF
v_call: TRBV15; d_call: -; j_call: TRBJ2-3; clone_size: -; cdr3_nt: TGTGCCACCAGCAGGAGCGGCGTAACAGTGGGCACAGATACGCAGTATTTT; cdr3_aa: CATSRSGVTVGTDTQYF
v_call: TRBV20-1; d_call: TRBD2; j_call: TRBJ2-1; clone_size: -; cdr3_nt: TGCAGTGTCCTAACTAGCGGGGGGGACGGTGAGCAGTTCTTC; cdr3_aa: CSVLTSGGDGEQFF
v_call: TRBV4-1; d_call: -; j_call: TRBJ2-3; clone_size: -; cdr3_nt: TGCGCCAGCAGCCAAGCGGGGAATTACCCCACAGATACGCAGTATTTT; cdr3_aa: CASSQAGNYPTDTQYF
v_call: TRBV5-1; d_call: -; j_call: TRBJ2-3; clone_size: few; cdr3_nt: TGCGCCAGCAGCTCCCTCAGGGAACGCACAGATACGCAGTATTTT; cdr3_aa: CASSSLRERTDTQYF
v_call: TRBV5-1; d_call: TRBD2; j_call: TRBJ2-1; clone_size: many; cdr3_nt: TGCGCCAGCAGCCCCCGGACTAGCGGGGGAAATGAGCAGTTCTTC; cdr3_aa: CASSPRTSGGNEQFF
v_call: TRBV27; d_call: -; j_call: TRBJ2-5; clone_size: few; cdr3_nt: TGTGCCAGCAGTTCAACTAGACTCCAGGGGACCCAGTACTTC; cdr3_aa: CASSSTRLQGTQYF